The clone carrying this TCR beta chain has a count of ten or more. Antigen unknown. This entry is derived from a study of CD8 T cells in ankylosing spondylitis. Each TCR beta library was made by quantitative 5'-RACE that incorporated molecular barcodes. TCRdb ran MiXCR on the 5' RACE reads and lists one entry per CDR3 protein. This table holds about 460,000 distinct CDR3 sequences, roughly 5.2% found once. Whole-study findings and limits: Reportedly, significant enrichment of disease-linked clones occurred in matched ankylosing spondylitis synovial fluid. Disease-linked clones bore a CD8+ phenotype, appearing relatively rarely in peripheral blood. Seemingly distinctive of ankylosing spondylitis blood was a TCR beta motif formed by eight highly homologous variants.

V shed 6 bases, J shed 2 bases, and the junction held 17 bases outside the gene matches. Germline lookup yields CDR1 LGHNT and CDR2 FRNRAP. This CDR3 is 18 amino acids long. The chain uses TRBV12-5 and TRBJ2-3; 7 nucleotides match TRBD2. The sequence derives from a male donor with ankylosing spondylitis. Sequencing used blood, either unsorted or a sorted T cell fraction (not recorded which). In DNA, the CDR3 is TGTGCTAGTGGCCTATCGCCCTCGGGGCGGGGGACCACAGATACGCAGTATTTT. It is translated as CASGLSPSGRGTTDTQYF. The whole variable domain, remainder taken from reference TRBV12-5 and TRBJ2-3, is DARVTQTPRHKVTEMGQEVTMRCQPILGHNTVFWYRQTMMQGLELLAYFRNRAPLDDSGMPKDRFSAEMPDATLATLKIQPSEPRDSAVYFCASGLSPSGRGTTDTQYFGPGTRLTVL.